This section outlines one T cell receptor beta chain sequence together with its context. There is no known antigen for this receptor. No much larger clone is present one base from it, and per-base qualities are unavailable. Library preparation was by the immunoSEQ multiplex PCR assay. TCRdb's version of the immuneACCESS table is confined to in-frame rearrangements and falls short of the full clone set. An unresolved V gene accounts for under half of the shortfall where checked; the remainder is of unknown origin. In this sample the table shows over 45,000 clones, approximately 92% of which occur a single time. Roughly 0.85% of the sample is in the top ten clones. The sample is drawn from a study of T cell changes during pregnancy in multiple sclerosis (dated by TCRdb to the late 2010s). Broadly, across the study: In women with multiple sclerosis, the researchers looked at how the T cell repertoire shifted as pregnancy progressed.

Spanning cysteine to phenylalanine, the CDR3 consists of 18 amino acids. The read is trimmed to its CDR3 DNA, 54 bases read in frame from base 1. From the germline V gene, CDR1 is SGHVS and CDR2 is FQNEAQ. The junction shows trimming of 1 base on V and 2 bases on J, and the gene matches do not reach 7 bases of it. This clonotype was obtained from a female donor in good health, enrolled as a control in a pregnancy study. The chain uses TRBV7-8 and TRBJ2-6, with 8 central nucleotides matching TRBD1. The sample was CD4+ T cells from peripheral blood mononuclear cells, taken in the second trimester of pregnancy. The CDR3 reads as follows: CASSLDGRGRAGANVLTF. The DNA sequence is given as TGTGCCAGCAGCTTAGATGGCAGGGGGCGCGCTGGGGCCAACGTCCTGACTTTC. Full variable domain (CDR3 extended with the reference TRBV7-8 and TRBJ2-6 proteins): GAGVSQSPRYKVAKRGQDVALRCDPISGHVSLFWYQQALGQGPEFLTYFQNEAQLDKSGLPSDRFFAERPEGSVSTLKIQRTQQEDSAVYLCASSLDGRGRAGANVLTFGAGSRLTVL.